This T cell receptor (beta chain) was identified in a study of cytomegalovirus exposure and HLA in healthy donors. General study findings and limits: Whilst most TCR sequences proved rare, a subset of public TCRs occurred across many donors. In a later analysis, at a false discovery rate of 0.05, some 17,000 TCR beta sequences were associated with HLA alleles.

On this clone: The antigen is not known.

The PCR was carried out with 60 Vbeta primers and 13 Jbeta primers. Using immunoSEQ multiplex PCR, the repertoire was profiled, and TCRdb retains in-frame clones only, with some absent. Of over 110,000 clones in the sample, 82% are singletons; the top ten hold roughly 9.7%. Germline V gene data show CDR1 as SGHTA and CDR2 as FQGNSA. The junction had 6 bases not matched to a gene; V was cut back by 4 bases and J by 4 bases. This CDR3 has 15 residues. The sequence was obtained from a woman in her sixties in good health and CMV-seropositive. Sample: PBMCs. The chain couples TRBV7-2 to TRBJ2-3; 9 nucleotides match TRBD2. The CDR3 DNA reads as TGTGCCAGCAGCTCGCGGGGGGGAGGCGCAGATACGCAGTATTTT. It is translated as CASSSRGGGADTQYF.